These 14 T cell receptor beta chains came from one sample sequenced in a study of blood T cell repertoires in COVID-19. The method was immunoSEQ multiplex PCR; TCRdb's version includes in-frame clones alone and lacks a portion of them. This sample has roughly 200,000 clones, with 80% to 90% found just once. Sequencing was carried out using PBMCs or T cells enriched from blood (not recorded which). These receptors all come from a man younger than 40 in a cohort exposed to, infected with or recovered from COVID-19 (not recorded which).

The CDR3 DNA sequence: TGTGCCAGCACAAGACCCTTTACAGGTCTCTCTGGAAACACCATATATTTT. This codes for CASTRPFTGLSGNTIYF. The genes are TRBV28 and TRBJ1-3, with TRBD1 as a possible D gene (5 bases). CDR3 length: 17 amino acids. The V and J ends lost 7 bases and 0 bases respectively, with 19 bases between them. Germline V lookup: CDR1 MDHEN, CDR2 SYDVKM.

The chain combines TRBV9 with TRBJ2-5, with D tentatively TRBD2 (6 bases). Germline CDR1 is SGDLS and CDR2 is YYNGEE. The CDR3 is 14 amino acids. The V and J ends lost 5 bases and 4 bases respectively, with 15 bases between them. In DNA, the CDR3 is TGTGCCAGCAGTGCAAAGGCGGGGAGAGAGACCCAGTACTTC. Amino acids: CASSAKAGRETQYF.

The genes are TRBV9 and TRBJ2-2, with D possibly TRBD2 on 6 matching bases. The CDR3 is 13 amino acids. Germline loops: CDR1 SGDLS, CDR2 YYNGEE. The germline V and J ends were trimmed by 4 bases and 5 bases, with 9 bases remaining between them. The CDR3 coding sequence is TGTGCCAGCAGCTACCGGGAGACCGGGGAGCTGTTTTTT. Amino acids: CASSYRETGELFF. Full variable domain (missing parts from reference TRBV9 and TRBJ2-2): DSGVTQTPKHLITATGQRVTLRCSPRSGDLSVYWYQQSLDQGLQFLIQYYNGEERAKGNILERFSAQQFPDLHSELNLSSLELGDSALYFCASSYRETGELFFGEGSRLTVL.

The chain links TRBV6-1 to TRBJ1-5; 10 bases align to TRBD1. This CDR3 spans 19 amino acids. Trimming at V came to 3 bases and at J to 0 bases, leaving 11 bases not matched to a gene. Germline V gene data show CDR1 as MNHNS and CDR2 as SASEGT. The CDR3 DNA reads TGTGCCAGCAGTGATGGGGGGACAGGGGACTATTATAGCAATCAGCCCCAGCATTTT. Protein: CASSDGGTGDYYSNQPQHF.

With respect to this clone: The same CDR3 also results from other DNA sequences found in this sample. The CDR3 nucleotides read TGTGCCAGCAGCTTGGGACAGGGGGCCTACGAGCAGTACTTC. This encodes CASSLGQGAYEQYF. The chain links TRBV5-4 to TRBJ2-7; 9 positions match TRBD1. Unmatched junction bases numbered 0, after V lost 0 bases and J lost 2 bases. Germline loops: CDR1 SGHNT, CDR2 YYREEE (reference sequence). This CDR3 comprises 14 residues.

CDR3 protein: CASSLASTGELFF. CDR3 DNA: TGTGCCAGCAGTTTGGCCTCCACCGGGGAGCTGTTTTTT. The chain employs TRBV27 and TRBJ2-2; D ambiguous. V was clipped by 3 bases and J by 4 bases, with 6 bases between them. The CDR3 extends over 13 amino acids. Germline V gene data show CDR1 as MNHEY and CDR2 as SMNVEV (reference sequence).

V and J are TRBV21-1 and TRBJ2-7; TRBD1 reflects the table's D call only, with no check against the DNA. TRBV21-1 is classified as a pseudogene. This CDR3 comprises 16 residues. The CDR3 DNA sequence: TGTGCCAGCAGCATCTATACCGGGACAGCTAACTACGAGCAGTACTTC. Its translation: CASSIYTGTANYEQYF.

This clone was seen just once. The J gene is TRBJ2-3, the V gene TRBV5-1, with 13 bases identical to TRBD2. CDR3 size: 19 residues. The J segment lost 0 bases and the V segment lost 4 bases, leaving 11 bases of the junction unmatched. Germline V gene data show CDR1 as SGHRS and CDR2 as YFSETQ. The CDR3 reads CASSEGLAGVGFSTDTQYF. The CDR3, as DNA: TGCGCCAGCAGCGAAGGACTAGCGGGAGTAGGGTTTAGCACAGATACGCAGTATTTT.

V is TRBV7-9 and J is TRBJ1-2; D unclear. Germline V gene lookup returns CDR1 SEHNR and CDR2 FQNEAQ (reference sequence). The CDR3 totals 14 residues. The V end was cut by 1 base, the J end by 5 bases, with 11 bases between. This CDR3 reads CASSLESAGYGYTF. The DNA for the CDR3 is TGTGCCAGCAGCTTAGAATCGGCGGGGTATGGCTACACCTTC.

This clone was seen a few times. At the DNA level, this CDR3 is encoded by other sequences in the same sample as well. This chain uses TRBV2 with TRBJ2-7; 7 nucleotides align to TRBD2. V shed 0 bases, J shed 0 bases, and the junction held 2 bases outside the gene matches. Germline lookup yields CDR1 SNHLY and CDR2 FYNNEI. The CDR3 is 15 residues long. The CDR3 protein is CASSEAGGSSYEQYF. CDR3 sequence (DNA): TGTGCCAGCAGTGAAGCGGGAGGGTCCTCCTACGAGCAGTACTTC.

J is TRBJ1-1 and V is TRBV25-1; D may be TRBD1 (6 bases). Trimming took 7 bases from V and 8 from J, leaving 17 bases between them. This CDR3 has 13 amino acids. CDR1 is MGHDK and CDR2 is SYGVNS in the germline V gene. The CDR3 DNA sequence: TGTGCCAGCAATTACAGGGAGAGGGGGGAAGCTTTCTTT. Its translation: CASNYRERGEAFF.

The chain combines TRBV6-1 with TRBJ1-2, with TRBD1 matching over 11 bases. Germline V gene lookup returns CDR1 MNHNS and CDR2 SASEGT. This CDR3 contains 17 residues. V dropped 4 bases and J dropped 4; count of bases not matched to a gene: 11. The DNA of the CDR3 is TGTGCCAGCAGTGGGACAGGGGGCGTCGAGGGGCTCTATGGCTACACCTTC. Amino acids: CASSGTGGVEGLYGYTF.

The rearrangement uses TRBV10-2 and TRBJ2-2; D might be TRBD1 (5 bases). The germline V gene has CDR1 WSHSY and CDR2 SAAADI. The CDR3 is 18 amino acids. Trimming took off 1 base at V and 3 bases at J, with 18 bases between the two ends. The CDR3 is CASSELLLPGKHTGELFF. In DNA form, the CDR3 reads TGCGCCAGCAGTGAGTTGCTTTTGCCAGGGAAGCACACCGGGGAGCTGTTTTTT.

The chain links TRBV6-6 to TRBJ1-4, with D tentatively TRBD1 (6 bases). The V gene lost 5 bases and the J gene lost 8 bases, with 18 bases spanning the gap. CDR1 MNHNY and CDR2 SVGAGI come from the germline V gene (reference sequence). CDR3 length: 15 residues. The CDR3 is CASSHVRGAGEKLFF. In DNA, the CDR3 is TGTGCCAGCAGTCACGTTCGGGGGGCCGGGGAAAAACTGTTTTTT.